This T cell receptor (beta chain) was observed in a study of T cells in Graves' hyperthyroidism and ophthalmopathy. Study-wide context: Peripheral blood specimens were obtained at initial diagnosis, prior to any treatment.

It was RNA transcripts that yielded the amplified TCR beta CDR3 regions. Primed by the HTBI set, a first-round RT-PCR was run on the TCR CDR3. Using its own MiXCR run on the multiplex PCR reads, TCRdb lists one record per CDR3 protein. The sample lists fewer than 350,000 distinct CDR3 sequences; over 15% were seen once. This clonotype was counted many times. CDR3 length: 14 amino acids. The V end lost 3 bases, the J end lost 2 bases, and 13 bases lay between the germline ends. CDR1 is DFQATT, CDR2 SNEGSKA, per germline (reference sequence). The authors took PBMCs from roughly 9.5 ml fresh peripheral blood.

This TCR derives from a woman in her 50s with Graves' hyperthyroidism. The chain has TRBV20-1 and TRBJ2-5; D gene unclear. The sequenced sample consisted of blood. This CDR3 reads CSARVGGPQETQYF. For the CDR3, the DNA is TGCAGTGCTAGGGTTGGCGGACCACAAGAGACCCAGTACTTC.